This T cell receptor (beta chain) was sequenced during a study of T cells after yellow fever vaccination. Study-level results: Researchers cautioned that FACS-sorted repertoires could harbor abundant clonotypes contaminating from the bulk population. Post-booster reappearance was seen for most primary-vaccination clones (roughly 96% CD4, around 91% CD8). The secondary response was weaker, and its peak arrived faster, on day 5 versus 15.

Template-switching 5'RACE yielded the TCR cDNA; a universal primer site and UMIs were added in the process. Each CDR3 protein gets one entry after TCRdb re-called the 5' RACE reads with MiXCR. The sample comprises hundreds of thousands of distinct CDR3 sequences, under 20% of which are singletons, and 18% rests with the top ten. Trimming shortened V by 3 bases and J by 8 bases, and 11 bases separated the two germline ends. Per germline, CDR1 DFQATT and CDR2 SNEGSKA (reference sequence). CDR3 length equals 12 residues. For this clonotype: Its antigen is unknown.

Source: PBMCs, taken before the yellow fever booster vaccination. The chain carries TRBV20-1 and TRBJ2-1; D not certain. The receptor was isolated from a man between 18 and 35 years old who received the YFV17D yellow fever vaccine. CDR3 loop: CSARKARYEQFF. The CDR3 DNA sequence: TGCAGTGCTAGGAAGGCGCGGTATGAGCAGTTCTTC.